This TCR beta chain was retrieved from a study of T cell responses to AZD1222 COVID-19 vaccine. General study points: Baseline serostatus was positive in only a handful of AZD1222 recipients.

The CDR3 is 14 amino acids. V gave up 9 bases and J gave up 7 bases, with 16 bases separating them. Germline CDR1 and CDR2: MNHEY and SVGAGI. Combined were second doses at about 4 or about 12 weeks. Some clones are missing from TCRdb's copy, which holds only in-frame ones; the method was immunoSEQ multiplex PCR. The sample records roughly 200,000 clones, just over 90% being singletons. On this clone itself: What it binds is unknown.

This rearrangement joins TRBV6-5 to TRBJ1-6; D gene uncertain. This receptor was taken from an adult who received the AZD1222 COVID-19 vaccine. The sequenced sample was peripheral blood, obtained 28 days after the second AZD1222 dose. As DNA, the CDR3 is TGTGCCAGTACGAAGAGTGGTATAAATTCACCCCTCCACTTT. It specifies CASTKSGINSPLHF.